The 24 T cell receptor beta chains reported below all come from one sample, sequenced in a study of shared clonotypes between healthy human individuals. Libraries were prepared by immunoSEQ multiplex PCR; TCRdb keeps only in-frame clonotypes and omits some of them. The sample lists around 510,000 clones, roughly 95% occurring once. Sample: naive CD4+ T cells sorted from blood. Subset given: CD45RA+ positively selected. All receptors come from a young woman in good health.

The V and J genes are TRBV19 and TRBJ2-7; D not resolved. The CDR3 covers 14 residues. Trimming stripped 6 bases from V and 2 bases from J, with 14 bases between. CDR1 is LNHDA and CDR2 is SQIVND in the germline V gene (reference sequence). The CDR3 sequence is CASSLQTPPYEQYF. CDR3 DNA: TGTGCCAGTAGCCTCCAGACTCCCCCCTACGAGCAGTACTTC.

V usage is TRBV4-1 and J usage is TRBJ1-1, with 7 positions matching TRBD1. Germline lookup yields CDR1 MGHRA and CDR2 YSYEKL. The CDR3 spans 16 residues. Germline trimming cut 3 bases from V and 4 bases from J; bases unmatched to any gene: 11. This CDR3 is CASSQGNRGMGTEAFF. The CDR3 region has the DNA TGCGCCAGCAGCCAGGGAAACAGGGGCATGGGCACTGAAGCTTTCTTT.

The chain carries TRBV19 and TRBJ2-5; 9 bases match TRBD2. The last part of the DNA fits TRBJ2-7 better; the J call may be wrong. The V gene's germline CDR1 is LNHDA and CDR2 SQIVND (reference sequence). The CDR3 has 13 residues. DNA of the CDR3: TGTGCCAGTAGTAGCGGGAGGGCCTACGAGCAGTACTTC. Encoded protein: CASSSGRAYEQYF.

CDR3 residues: CAIGRSEPFNEQFF. The CDR3 nucleotides are TGCGCCATCGGTAGGAGTGAACCCTTCAATGAGCAGTTCTTC. This chain connects TRBV10-2 to TRBJ2-1; the D is unclear. The CDR3 is 14 amino acids. In germline, CDR1 is WSHSY, CDR2 SAAADI. Trimming stripped 10 bases from V and 6 bases from J, with 19 bases between.

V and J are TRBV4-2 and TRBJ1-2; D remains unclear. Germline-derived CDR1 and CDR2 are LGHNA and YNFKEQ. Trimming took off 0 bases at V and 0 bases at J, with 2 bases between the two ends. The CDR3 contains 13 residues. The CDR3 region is CASSQDANYGYTF. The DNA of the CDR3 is TGTGCCAGCAGCCAAGATGCTAACTATGGCTACACCTTC.

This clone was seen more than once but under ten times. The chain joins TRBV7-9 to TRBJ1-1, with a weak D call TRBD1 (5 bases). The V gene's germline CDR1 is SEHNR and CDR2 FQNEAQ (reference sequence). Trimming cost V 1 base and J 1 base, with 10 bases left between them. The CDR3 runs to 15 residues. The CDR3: CASSLGSGTNTEAFF. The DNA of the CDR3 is TGTGCCAGCAGCTTAGGGTCCGGGACGAACACTGAAGCTTTCTTT.

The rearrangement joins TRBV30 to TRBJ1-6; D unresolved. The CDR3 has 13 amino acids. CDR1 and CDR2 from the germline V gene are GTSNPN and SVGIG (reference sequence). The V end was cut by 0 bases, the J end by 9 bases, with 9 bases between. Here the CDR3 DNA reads TGTGCCTGGAGTGTGGGCAGACGTTCACCCCTCCACTTT. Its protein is CAWSVGRRSPLHF.

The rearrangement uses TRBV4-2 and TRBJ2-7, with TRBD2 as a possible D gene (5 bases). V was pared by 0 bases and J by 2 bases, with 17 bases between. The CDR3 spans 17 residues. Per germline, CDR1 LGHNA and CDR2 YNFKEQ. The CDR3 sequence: CASSQDKNYPRAYEQYF. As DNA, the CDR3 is TGTGCCAGCAGCCAAGATAAAAACTACCCGAGGGCCTACGAGCAGTACTTC.

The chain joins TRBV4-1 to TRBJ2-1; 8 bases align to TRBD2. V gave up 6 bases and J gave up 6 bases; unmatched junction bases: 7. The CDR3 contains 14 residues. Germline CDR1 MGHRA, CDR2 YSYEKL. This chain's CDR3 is CASRRHSGANEQFF. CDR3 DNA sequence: TGCGCCAGCAGACGACATAGCGGGGCCAATGAGCAGTTCTTC.

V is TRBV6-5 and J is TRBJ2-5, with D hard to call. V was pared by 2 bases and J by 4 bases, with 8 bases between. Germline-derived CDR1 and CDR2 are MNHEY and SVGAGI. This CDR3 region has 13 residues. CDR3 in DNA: TGTGCCAGCAGTTACCGCGCAGGAGAGACCCAGTACTTC. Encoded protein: CASSYRAGETQYF.

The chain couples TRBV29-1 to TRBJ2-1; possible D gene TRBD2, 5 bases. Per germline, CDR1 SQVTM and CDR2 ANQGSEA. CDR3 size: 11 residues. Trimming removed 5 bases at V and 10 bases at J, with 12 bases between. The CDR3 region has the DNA TGCAGCGTTATTCCGGGAAAAGAGCAGTTCTTC. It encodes CSVIPGKEQFF.

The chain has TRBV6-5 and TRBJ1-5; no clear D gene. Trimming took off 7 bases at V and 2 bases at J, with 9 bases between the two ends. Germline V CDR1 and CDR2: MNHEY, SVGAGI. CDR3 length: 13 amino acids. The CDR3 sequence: CASTIFGNQPQHF. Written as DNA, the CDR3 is TGTGCCAGCACCATCTTCGGCAATCAGCCCCAGCATTTT.

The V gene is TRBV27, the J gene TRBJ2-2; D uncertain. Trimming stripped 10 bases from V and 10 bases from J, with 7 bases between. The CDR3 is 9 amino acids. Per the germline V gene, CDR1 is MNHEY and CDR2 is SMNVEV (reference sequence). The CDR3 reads CATPEELFF. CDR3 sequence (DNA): TGTGCCACCCCGGAGGAGCTGTTTTTT.

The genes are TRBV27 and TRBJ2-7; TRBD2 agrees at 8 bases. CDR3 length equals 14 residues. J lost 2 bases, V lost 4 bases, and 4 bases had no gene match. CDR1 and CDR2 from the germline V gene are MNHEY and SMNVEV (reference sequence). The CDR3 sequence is CASSSPGRAYEQYF. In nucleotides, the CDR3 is TGTGCCAGCAGTTCCCCCGGGAGGGCCTACGAGCAGTACTTC.

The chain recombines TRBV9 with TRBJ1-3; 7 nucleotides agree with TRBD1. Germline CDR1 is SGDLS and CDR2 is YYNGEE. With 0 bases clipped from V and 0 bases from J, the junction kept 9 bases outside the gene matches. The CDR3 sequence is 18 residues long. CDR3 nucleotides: TGTGCCAGCAGCGTAGGCCCCGGGACAGCGAGCTCTGGAAACACCATATATTTT. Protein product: CASSVGPGTASSGNTIYF.

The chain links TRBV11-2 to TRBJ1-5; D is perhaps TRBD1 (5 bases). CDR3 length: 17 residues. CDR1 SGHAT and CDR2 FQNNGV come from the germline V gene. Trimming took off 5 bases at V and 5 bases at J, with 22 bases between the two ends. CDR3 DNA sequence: TGTGCCAGCAGCCGAGTGAACCTCCGGGGGAATTATCAGCCCCAGCATTTT. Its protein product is CASSRVNLRGNYQPQHF.

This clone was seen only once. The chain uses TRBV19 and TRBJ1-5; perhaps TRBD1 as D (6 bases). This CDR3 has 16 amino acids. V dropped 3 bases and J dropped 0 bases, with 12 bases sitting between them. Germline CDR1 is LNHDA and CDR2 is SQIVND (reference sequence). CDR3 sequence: CASSMDSLYSNQPQHF. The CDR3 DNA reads TGTGCCAGTAGTATGGACAGCCTTTATAGCAATCAGCCCCAGCATTTT.

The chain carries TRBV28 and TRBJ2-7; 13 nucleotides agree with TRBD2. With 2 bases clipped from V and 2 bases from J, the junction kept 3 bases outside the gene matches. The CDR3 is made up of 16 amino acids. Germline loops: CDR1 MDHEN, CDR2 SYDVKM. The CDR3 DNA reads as TGTGCCAGCAGTTTACCGGGACTAGCGGGAACCTACGAGCAGTACTTC. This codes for CASSLPGLAGTYEQYF.

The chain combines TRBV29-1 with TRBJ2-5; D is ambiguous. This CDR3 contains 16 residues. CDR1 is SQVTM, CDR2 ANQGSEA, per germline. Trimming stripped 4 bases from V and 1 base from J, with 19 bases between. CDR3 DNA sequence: TGCAGCGTTGGCCCCACTTGGGCAGCTACCCAAGAGACCCAGTACTTC. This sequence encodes CSVGPTWAATQETQYF.

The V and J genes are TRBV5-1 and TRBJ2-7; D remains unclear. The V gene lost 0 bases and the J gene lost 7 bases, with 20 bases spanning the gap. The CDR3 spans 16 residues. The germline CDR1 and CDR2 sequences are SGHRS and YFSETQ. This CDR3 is CASSLEFGPSSWEQYF. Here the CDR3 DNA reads TGCGCCAGCAGCTTGGAGTTCGGGCCTTCCTCGTGGGAGCAGTACTTC.

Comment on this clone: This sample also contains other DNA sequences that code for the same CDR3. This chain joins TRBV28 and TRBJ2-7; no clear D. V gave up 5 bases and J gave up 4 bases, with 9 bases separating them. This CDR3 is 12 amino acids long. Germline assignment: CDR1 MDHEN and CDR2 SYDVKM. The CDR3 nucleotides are TGTGCCAGCAGTCCCACCCTTTACGAGCAGTACTTC. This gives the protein CASSPTLYEQYF. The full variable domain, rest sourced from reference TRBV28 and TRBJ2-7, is DVKVTQSSRYLVKRTGEKVFLECVQDMDHENMFWYRQDPGLGLRLIYFSYDVKMKEKGDIPEGYSVSREKKERFSLILESASTNQTSMYLCASSPTLYEQYFGPGTRLTVT.

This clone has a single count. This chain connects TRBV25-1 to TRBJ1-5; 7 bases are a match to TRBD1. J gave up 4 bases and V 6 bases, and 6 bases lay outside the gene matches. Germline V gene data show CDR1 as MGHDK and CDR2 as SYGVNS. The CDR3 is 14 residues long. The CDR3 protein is CASRGQGVNQPQHF. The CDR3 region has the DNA TGTGCCAGCAGGGGGCAGGGGGTAAATCAGCCCCAGCATTTT. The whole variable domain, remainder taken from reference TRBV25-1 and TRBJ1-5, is EADIYQTPRYLVIGTGKKITLECSQTMGHDKMYWYQQDPGMELHLIHYSYGVNSTEKGDLSSESTVSRIRTEHFPLTLESARPSHTSQYLCASRGQGVNQPQHFGDGTRLSIL.

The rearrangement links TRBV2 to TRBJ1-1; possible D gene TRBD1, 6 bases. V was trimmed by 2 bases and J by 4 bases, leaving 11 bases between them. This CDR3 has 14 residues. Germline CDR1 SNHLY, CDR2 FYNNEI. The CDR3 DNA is TGTGCCAGCAGTGAACAGGGGTACTTCACTGAAGCTTTCTTT. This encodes CASSEQGYFTEAFF.

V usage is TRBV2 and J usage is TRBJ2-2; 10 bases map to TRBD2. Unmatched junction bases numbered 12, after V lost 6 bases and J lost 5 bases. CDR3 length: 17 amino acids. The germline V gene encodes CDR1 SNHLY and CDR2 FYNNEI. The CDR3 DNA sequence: TGTGCCAGCAGAAAGATGCTAGCGGGAGAGGGAACCGGGGAGCTGTTTTTT. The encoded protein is CASRKMLAGEGTGELFF.